The source of this TCR beta chain is a study of blood T cells in healthy people across ages. Primed by a sample-barcoded 5' primer and a J-beta primer mix, a second PCR proceeded for 7 to 11 cycles. One entry per CDR3 protein, called by TCRdb with MiXCR from the 5' RACE reads. The table lists about 1,000,000 distinct CDR3 sequences, 40% to 55% of them singletons. The CDR3 loop spans 16 amino acids. V was clipped by 4 bases and J by 5 bases; unmatched bases: 12. The germline V gene encodes CDR1 SGHKS and CDR2 YYEKEE (reference sequence). The origin of this receptor is a woman aged 60-75 years in good health. The source material was blood. The chain employs TRBV5-5 and TRBJ2-1, with 7 bases aligning to TRBD2. The CDR3 spells CASSPSGGRIHNEQFF. The DNA of the CDR3 is TGTGCCAGCAGCCCTTCGGGCGGGAGAATCCACAATGAGCAGTTCTTC.